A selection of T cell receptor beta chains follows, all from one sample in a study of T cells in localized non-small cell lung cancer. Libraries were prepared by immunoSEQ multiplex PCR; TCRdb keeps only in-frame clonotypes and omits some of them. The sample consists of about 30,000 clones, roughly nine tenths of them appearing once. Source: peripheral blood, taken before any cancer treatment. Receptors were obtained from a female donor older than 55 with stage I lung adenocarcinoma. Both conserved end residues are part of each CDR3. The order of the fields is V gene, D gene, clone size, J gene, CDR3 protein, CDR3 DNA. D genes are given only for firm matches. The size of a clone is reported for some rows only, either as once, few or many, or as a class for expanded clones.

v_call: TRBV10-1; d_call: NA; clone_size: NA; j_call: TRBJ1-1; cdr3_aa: CASSEIGNRGAFF; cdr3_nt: TGCGCCAGCAGTGAGATCGGCAACCGTGGAGCTTTCTTT
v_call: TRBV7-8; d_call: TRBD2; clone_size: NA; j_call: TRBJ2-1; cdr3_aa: CASSLGTSGTYNEQFF; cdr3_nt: TGTGCCAGCAGCCTTGGGACTAGCGGGACCTACAATGAGCAGTTCTTC
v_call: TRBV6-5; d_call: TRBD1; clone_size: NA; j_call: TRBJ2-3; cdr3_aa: CASSPGQGPDTQYF; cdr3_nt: TGTGCCAGCAGTCCGGGACAGGGGCCAGATACGCAGTATTTT
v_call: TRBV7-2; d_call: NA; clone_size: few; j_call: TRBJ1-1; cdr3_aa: CASSLSGGATEAFF; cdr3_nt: TGTGCCAGCAGCTTATCCGGGGGGGCCACTGAAGCTTTCTTT
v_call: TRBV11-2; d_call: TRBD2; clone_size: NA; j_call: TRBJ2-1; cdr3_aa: CASSGLAGNNEQFF; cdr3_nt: TGTGCCAGCAGCGGACTAGCGGGGAACAATGAGCAGTTCTTC
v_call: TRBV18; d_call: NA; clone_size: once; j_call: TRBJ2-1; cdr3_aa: CASSPSSGGGDEQFF; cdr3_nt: TGTGCCAGCTCACCAAGTAGCGGAGGGGGCGATGAGCAGTTCTTC
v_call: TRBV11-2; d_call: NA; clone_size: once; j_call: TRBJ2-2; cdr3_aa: CASSLGGPTGELFF; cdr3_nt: TGTGCCAGCAGCTTAGGAGGGCCCACCGGGGAGCTGTTTTTT
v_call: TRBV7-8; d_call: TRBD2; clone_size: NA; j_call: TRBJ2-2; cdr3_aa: CASSLSSGRAGELFF; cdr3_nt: TGTGCCAGCAGCTTATCTAGCGGGAGGGCCGGGGAGCTGTTTTTT
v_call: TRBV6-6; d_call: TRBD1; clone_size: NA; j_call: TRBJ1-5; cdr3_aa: CASGTGIYSNQPQHF; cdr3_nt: TGTGCCAGCGGGACAGGCATTTATAGCAATCAGCCCCAGCATTTT
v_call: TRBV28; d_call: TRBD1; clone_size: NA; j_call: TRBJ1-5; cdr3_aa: CASSADRDQPQHF; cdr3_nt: TGTGCCAGCAGTGCCGACAGGGACCAGCCCCAGCATTTT
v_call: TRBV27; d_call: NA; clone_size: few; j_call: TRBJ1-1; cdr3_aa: CASGYKGGTEAFF; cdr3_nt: TGTGCCAGCGGCTATAAGGGGGGGACTGAAGCTTTCTTT
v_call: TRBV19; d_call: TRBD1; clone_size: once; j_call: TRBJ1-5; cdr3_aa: CASRGEGASYQPQHF; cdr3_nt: TGTGCCAGTAGAGGGGAGGGGGCCTCCTATCAGCCCCAGCATTTT
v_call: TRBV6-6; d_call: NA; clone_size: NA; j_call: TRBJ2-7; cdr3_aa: CASSPGGSSYEQYF; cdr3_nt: TGTGCCAGCAGTCCCGGAGGGAGCTCCTACGAGCAGTACTTC
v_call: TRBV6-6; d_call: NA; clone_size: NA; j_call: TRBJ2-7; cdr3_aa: CASSYSPGQPYEQYF; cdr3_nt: TGTGCCAGCAGTTACTCTCCTGGACAGCCCTACGAGCAGTACTTC
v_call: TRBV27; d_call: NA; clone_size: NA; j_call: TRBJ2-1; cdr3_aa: CASSLSSYNEQFF; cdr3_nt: TGTGCCAGCAGCCTTAGCTCCTACAATGAGCAGTTCTTC
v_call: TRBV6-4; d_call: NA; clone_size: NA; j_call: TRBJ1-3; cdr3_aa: CASSDSLVGGADTIYF; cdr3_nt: TGTGCCAGCAGTGACTCCCTTGTCGGGGGTGCGGACACCATATATTTT
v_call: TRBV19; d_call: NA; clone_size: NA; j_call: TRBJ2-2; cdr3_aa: CASSKRESTGELFF; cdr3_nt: TGTGCCAGTAGTAAACGGGAATCCACCGGGGAGCTGTTTTTT
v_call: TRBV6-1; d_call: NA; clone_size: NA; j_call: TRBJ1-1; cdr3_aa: CASSGRGIAAFF; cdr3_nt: TGTGCCAGCAGTGGAAGGGGGATTGCAGCTTTCTTT
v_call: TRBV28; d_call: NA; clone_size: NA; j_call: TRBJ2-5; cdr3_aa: CASTYQERETQYF; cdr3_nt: TGTGCCAGCACATATCAAGAACGGGAGACCCAGTACTTC
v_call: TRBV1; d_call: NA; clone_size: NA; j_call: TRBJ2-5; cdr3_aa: CTSSQGTSGRVQETQYF; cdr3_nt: TGCACCAGCAGCCAAGGGACTAGCGGGAGGGTCCAAGAGACCCAGTACTTC
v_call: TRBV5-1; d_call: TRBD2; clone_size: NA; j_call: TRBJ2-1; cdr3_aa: CASSLMGVVAGPPYNEQFF; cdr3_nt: TGCGCCAGCAGCCTGATGGGGGTGGTAGCGGGGCCCCCCTACAATGAGCAGTTCTTC
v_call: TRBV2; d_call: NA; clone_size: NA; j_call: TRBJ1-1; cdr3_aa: CASRENTEAFF; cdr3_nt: TGTGCCAGCAGGGAAAACACTGAAGCTTTCTTT
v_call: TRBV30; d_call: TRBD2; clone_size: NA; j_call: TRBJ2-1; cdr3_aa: CAWKRLAGAANEQFF; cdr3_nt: TGTGCCTGGAAACGACTAGCGGGAGCCGCAAATGAGCAGTTCTTC
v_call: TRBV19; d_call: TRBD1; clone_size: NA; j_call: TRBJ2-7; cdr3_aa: CASSLRPGQGAREQYF; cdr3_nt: TGTGCCAGTAGTTTACGACCGGGACAGGGGGCGCGAGAGCAGTACTTC
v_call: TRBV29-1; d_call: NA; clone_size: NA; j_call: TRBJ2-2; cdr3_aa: CSVTGGDGELFF; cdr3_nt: TGCAGCGTTACAGGGGGGGACGGGGAGCTGTTTTTT
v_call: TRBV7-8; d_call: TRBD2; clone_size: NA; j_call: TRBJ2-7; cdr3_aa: CASSFSGRALYEQYF; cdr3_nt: TGTGCCAGCAGCTTTAGCGGGAGGGCCCTGTACGAGCAGTACTTC
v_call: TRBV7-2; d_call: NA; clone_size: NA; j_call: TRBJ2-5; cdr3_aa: CASSLGRRAETQYF; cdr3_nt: TGTGCCAGCAGCTTAGGCCGACGGGCAGAGACCCAGTACTTC
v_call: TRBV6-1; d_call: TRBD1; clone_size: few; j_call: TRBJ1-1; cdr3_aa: CASSTGQGWTEAFF; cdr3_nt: TGTGCCAGCAGTACCGGACAGGGGTGGACTGAAGCTTTCTTT
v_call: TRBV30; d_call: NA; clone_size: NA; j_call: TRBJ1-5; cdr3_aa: CAWSVDSNQPQHF; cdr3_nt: TGTGCCTGGAGTGTGGATAGCAATCAGCCCCAGCATTTT
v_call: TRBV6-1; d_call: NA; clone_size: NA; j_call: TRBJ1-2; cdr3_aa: CASSEEGSSWGYTF; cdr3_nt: TGTGCCAGCAGTGAAGAGGGATCCTCGTGGGGCTACACCTTC
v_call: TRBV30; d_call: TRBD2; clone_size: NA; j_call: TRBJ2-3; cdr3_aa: CAIAGMGTDTQYF; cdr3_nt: TGTGCCATAGCGGGGATGGGCACAGATACGCAGTATTTT
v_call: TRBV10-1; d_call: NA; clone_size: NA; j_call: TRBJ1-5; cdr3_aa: CASSERWGQPQHF; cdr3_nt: TGCGCCAGCAGTGAGCGGTGGGGTCAGCCCCAGCATTTT